The T cell receptor beta chain described here comes from a study of spatial heterogeneity in lung cancer. Study as a whole: Raw reads contained each unique TCR and UMI combination more than ten times on average.

Time point in this sample: sample taken at primary tumor resection. Untreated early-stage non-small cell lung cancer patients, 55 to 85 in total, were the donors. The study sequenced unsorted whole RNA from tumor, nontumor lung or frozen PBMC. This clonotype was detected many times. Every cDNA TCR molecule received its own unique molecular identifier. TCRdb ran MiXCR on the 5' RACE reads and lists one entry per CDR3 protein. The sample has more than 9,000 distinct CDR3 sequences; around 5.8% are singletons. Trimming pared 7 bases from V and 3 bases from J, leaving 13 bases between. The CDR3 contains 13 residues. Germline values: CDR1 SGHKS, CDR2 YYEKEE (reference sequence).

The starting material was normal lung tissue next to the tumor, obtained at surgery. The receptor was derived from a male donor with early-stage non-small cell lung cancer. This sequence joins TRBV5-5 and TRBJ1-1; D perhaps matches TRBD1 (6 bases). CDR3 nucleotides: TGTGCCAGCCTCACACAGGGTGACACTGAAGCTTTCTTT. Protein product: CASLTQGDTEAFF.